These 23 T cell receptor beta chains were sequenced from one sample in a study of T cell changes during pregnancy in multiple sclerosis. TCRdb's copy holds only in-frame clones and misses some; the assay was immunoSEQ multiplex PCR. The table records 90,000 to 120,000 clones, roughly 92% of them present only once. The sample was peripheral blood, taken in the third trimester of pregnancy. Receptor source: a female donor in good health, enrolled as a control in a pregnancy study.

The chain links TRBV29-1 to TRBJ1-2; D may be TRBD1 (6 bases). V shed 3 bases and J shed 2 bases, with 10 bases lying between them. The germline gives CDR1 SQVTM, CDR2 ANQGSEA. This CDR3 is 13 amino acids long. In DNA form, the CDR3 reads TGCAGCGTTGACTACAGGGTAAACTATGGCTACACCTTC. Translation gives CSVDYRVNYGYTF.

The chain joins TRBV7-2 to TRBJ1-3; D not resolved. The CDR3 is made up of 13 amino acids. V dropped 4 bases and J dropped 3 bases, with 7 bases sitting between them. Germline V gene data show CDR1 as SGHTA and CDR2 as FQGNSA. In DNA, the CDR3 is TGTGCCAGCAGCTCGAACAGTGGAAACACCATATATTTT. It yields the protein CASSSNSGNTIYF.

The chain recombines TRBV9 with TRBJ2-2; 10 nucleotides agree with TRBD2. Germline CDR1 and CDR2: SGDLS and YYNGEE. V was pared by 0 bases and J by 9 bases, with 11 bases of the junction left unmatched. The CDR3 sequence is 17 residues long. The CDR3 sequence: CASSVAFSGGASRELFF. The CDR3 DNA reads TGTGCCAGCAGCGTAGCGTTCAGCGGGGGGGCCAGTCGGGAGCTGTTTTTT.

The V and J genes are TRBV7-8 and TRBJ2-5; TRBD2 matches at 7 bases. Germline V gene data show CDR1 as SGHVS and CDR2 as FQNEAQ. The CDR3 loop spans 15 amino acids. Trimming took 4 bases from V and 4 from J; bases not matched to a gene: 9. CDR3 DNA: TGTGCCAGCAGCTATAGGGGAGGGGCGGGAGAGACCCAGTACTTC. Its translation is CASSYRGGAGETQYF.

This clone came up a few times. CDR3 amino acids: CATSMGTGGSYEQYF. The CDR3 DNA is TGTGCCACCAGCATGGGGACAGGGGGTTCCTACGAGCAGTACTTC. The chain carries TRBV15 and TRBJ2-7, with TRBD1 identical over 11 bases. The CDR3 is made up of 15 amino acids. Germline trimming cut 4 bases from V and 1 base from J; bases unmatched to any gene: 3. The germline V gene encodes CDR1 LNHNV and CDR2 YYDKDF (reference sequence).

The rearrangement joins TRBV6-5 to TRBJ1-5; 8 bases align to TRBD1. The CDR3 spans 14 residues. Germline V lookup: CDR1 MNHEY, CDR2 SVGAGI. With V trimmed by 6 bases and J by 2 bases, 3 bases remained unmatched. The CDR3 protein is CASRTGEGNQPQHF. The CDR3, as DNA: TGTGCCAGCAGGACAGGGGAGGGCAATCAGCCCCAGCATTTT.

The J gene is TRBJ2-5, the V gene TRBV27, with D unresolved. Germline CDR1 and CDR2: MNHEY and SMNVEV (reference sequence). Trimming pared 3 bases from V and 5 bases from J, leaving 10 bases between. The CDR3 totals 13 residues. CDR3: CASSFGPGETQYF. The CDR3 nucleotides read TGTGCCAGCAGTTTTGGGCCTGGTGAGACCCAGTACTTC.

The chain recombines TRBV18 with TRBJ1-4; possible D gene TRBD1, 6 bases. The CDR3 length is 19 residues. V was cut by 1 base and J by 5 bases, with 23 bases left in between. Germline CDR1 and CDR2: KGHSH and LQKENI. In DNA, the CDR3 is TGTGCCAGCTCACCACGGGGTTTACAGGGCACCGGAGAGAATGAAAAACTGTTTTTT. It codes for CASSPRGLQGTGENEKLFF.

CDR3 sequence reads: CASSLPDSNEQYF. CDR3 DNA sequence: TGCGCCAGCAGCCTACCGGACAGTAACGAGCAGTACTTC. The chain uses TRBV5-1 and TRBJ2-5, with D possibly TRBD1 on 6 matching bases. The J call may be incorrect, as the DNA end agrees better with TRBJ2-7. This CDR3 is 13 amino acids long. CDR1 and CDR2 (germline): SGHRS, YFSETQ.

V and J are TRBV5-1 and TRBJ2-5; 12 nucleotides align to TRBD2. The ends lost 0 bases at V and 5 bases at J; junction bases unmatched: 5. The germline V gene has CDR1 SGHRS and CDR2 YFSETQ. The CDR3 is 16 amino acids. The CDR3 loop is CASSLAPSGGAETQYF. CDR3 coding DNA: TGCGCCAGCAGCTTGGCGCCTAGCGGGGGGGCGGAGACCCAGTACTTC. The full variable domain, in which reference TRBV5-1 and TRBJ2-5 provide the parts outside the CDR3, is KAGVTQTPRYLIKTRGQQVTLSCSPISGHRSVSWYQQTPGQGLQFLFEYFSETQRNKGNFPGRFSGRQFSNSRSEMNVSTLELGDSALYLCASSLAPSGGAETQYFGPGTRLLVL.

This chain connects TRBV7-2 to TRBJ2-7; D remains unclear. Germline lookup yields CDR1 SGHTA and CDR2 FQGNSA. Trimming stripped 1 base from V and 3 bases from J, with 7 bases between. CDR3 length: 13 amino acids. The CDR3 DNA is TGTGCCAGCAGCTTAGTGGAGAGCTACGAGCAGTACTTC. It is translated as CASSLVESYEQYF.

V usage is TRBV7-9 and J usage is TRBJ2-1; 8 bases are a match to TRBD2. The CDR3 is 15 residues long. The germline V gene encodes CDR1 SEHNR and CDR2 FQNEAQ (reference sequence). V was clipped by 5 bases and J by 5 bases; unmatched bases: 8. The CDR3 DNA reads as TGTGCCAGCAGCCCGCCGGGGGGGTTAAACAATGAGCAGTTCTTC. Its protein product is CASSPPGGLNNEQFF.

This clone was detected once. The V call is TRBV4-3, the J call TRBJ1-3; 8 nucleotides line up with TRBD1. The length of the CDR3 is 16 residues. V lost 4 bases, J lost 0 bases, and 5 bases stayed unmatched. CDR1 LGHNA and CDR2 YSLEER come from the germline V gene. The CDR3 reads CASSPGTGLSGNTIYF. In DNA, the CDR3 is TGCGCCAGCAGCCCCGGGACAGGCCTCTCTGGAAACACCATATATTTT.

The chain joins TRBV30 to TRBJ1-1, with D possibly matching TRBD1 (6 bases). CDR1 is GTSNPN and CDR2 is SVGIG in the germline V gene (reference sequence). V dropped 4 bases and J dropped 4 bases, with 10 bases sitting between them. The CDR3 spans 12 residues. CDR3 amino acids: CAWTAGVTEAFF. For the CDR3, the DNA is TGTGCCTGGACAGCAGGGGTCACTGAAGCTTTCTTT.

The chain recombines TRBV4-3 with TRBJ2-5; 15 bases match TRBD2. Germline values: CDR1 LGHNA, CDR2 YSLEER. The CDR3 is made up of 16 amino acids. V lost 3 bases to trimming and J lost 5 bases; unmatched junction nucleotides: 4. CDR3 DNA sequence: TGCGCCAGCAGCCAGTCCGGACTAGCGGGGGGGGAGACCCAGTACTTC. It is translated as CASSQSGLAGGETQYF.

V and J are TRBV4-3 and TRBJ1-1; D is unclear. V lost 3 bases, J lost 8 bases, and 13 bases lay in between. This CDR3 spans 13 amino acids. Looked up from germline, CDR1 is LGHNA and CDR2 is YSLEER. CDR3 nucleotides: TGCGCCAGCAGCCACACTCGTGGAGCCGAAGCTTTCTTT. Its protein product is CASSHTRGAEAFF.

The chain joins TRBV5-4 to TRBJ2-7, with D perhaps matching TRBD1 (5 bases). V dropped 3 bases and J dropped 2 bases, with 15 bases sitting between them. CDR3 size: 15 residues. Germline CDR1 is SGHNT and CDR2 is YYREEE (reference sequence). CDR3 amino acids: CASSSRVGTPYEQYF. DNA of the CDR3: TGTGCCAGCAGCTCCAGGGTCGGCACACCCTACGAGCAGTACTTC. Based on the CDR3 plus reference TRBV5-4 and TRBJ2-7, the full variable domain is ETGVTQSPTHLIKTRGQQVTLRCSSQSGHNTVSWYQQALGQGPQFIFQYYREEENGRGNFPPRFSGLQFPNYSSELNVNALELDDSALYLCASSSRVGTPYEQYFGPGTRLTVT.

This chain uses TRBV7-9 with TRBJ1-1; 11 nucleotides agree with TRBD1. The germline CDR1 and CDR2 sequences are SEHNR and FQNEAQ (reference sequence). The CDR3 sequence is 17 residues long. Trimming took 3 bases from V and 4 from J; bases not matched to a gene: 10. The CDR3 nucleotides are TGTGCCAGCAGCTTGAATGGACAGGGGGCTTTCGGCACTGAAGCTTTCTTT. Translation gives CASSLNGQGAFGTEAFF.

The genes are TRBV10-3 and TRBJ1-1; no clear D gene. Looked up from germline, CDR1 is ENHRY and CDR2 is SYGVKD. Trimming took 5 bases from V and 3 from J, leaving 19 bases between them. The CDR3 has 16 residues. The CDR3 DNA is TGTGCCATCAGTAACCACCTAGGAGGTGGGGACACTGAAGCTTTCTTT. It specifies CAISNHLGGGDTEAFF.

The CDR3 reads CASSLSAGEGTEAFF. CDR3 bases: TGCGCCAGCAGCTTGTCCGCGGGTGAAGGTACTGAAGCTTTCTTT. This rearrangement joins TRBV5-1 to TRBJ1-1; D not resolved. Germline V gene lookup returns CDR1 SGHRS and CDR2 YFSETQ. The CDR3 has 15 amino acids. The V gene lost 1 base and the J gene lost 5 bases, with 15 bases spanning the gap.

This sequence joins TRBV19 and TRBJ1-3; 7 nucleotides agree with TRBD1. Germline values: CDR1 LNHDA, CDR2 SQIVND (reference sequence). The CDR3 has 15 amino acids. The ends lost 5 bases at V and 2 bases at J; junction bases unmatched: 6. The chain's CDR3 is CASSRDRDTGNTIYF. CDR3 bases: TGTGCCAGTAGTCGTGACAGGGATACTGGAAACACCATATATTTT.

This clone occurred once. The chain couples TRBV7-6 to TRBJ2-7; D remains ambiguous. V shed 5 bases and J shed 8 bases, with 13 bases lying between them. This CDR3 contains 12 residues. CDR1 SGHVS and CDR2 FNYEAQ come from the germline V gene. CDR3 DNA sequence: TGTGCCAGCAGCCACGATTACAAGAAGCAGTACTTC. As protein: CASSHDYKKQYF.

This rearrangement joins TRBV11-2 to TRBJ2-2; 8 nucleotides align to TRBD2. Germline-derived CDR1 and CDR2 are SGHAT and FQNNGV. V lost 5 bases to trimming and J lost 3 bases; unmatched junction nucleotides: 11. The CDR3 runs to 17 residues. The CDR3 here is CASSPMGGLVHTGELFF. The CDR3 DNA sequence: TGTGCCAGCAGCCCGATGGGGGGACTAGTTCACACCGGGGAGCTGTTTTTT.